This is a list of T cell receptor beta chains from one sample in a study of CDR3 diversity in severe acne. TCRdb processed the PCR reads anew with MiXCR; each CDR3 protein has one entry. The table shows about 98,000 distinct CDR3 sequences, with 51% occurring only once. Specimen: blood. All receptors derive from a male donor with acne. The CDR3 runs from the conserved cysteine through the conserved F or W. A D gene is named only where the DNA matches it firmly. Where a row states a size, it is once, few, many or the class of an expanded clone; other rows omit it.

v_call	d_call	clone_size	j_call	cdr3_length	cdr3_aa	cdr3_nt
TRBV20-1	.	once	TRBJ1-1	14	CSAGSAGTNTEAFF	TGCAGTGCTGGGTCGGCGGGGACGAACACTGAAGCTTTCTTT
TRBV25-1	.	few	TRBJ1-1	12	CASSVRDTEAFF	TGTGCCAGCAGTGTCAGGGACACTGAAGCTTTCTTT
TRBV6-5	TRBD1	.	TRBJ1-5	15	CASAEDREVNQPQHF	TGTGCCAGCGCCGAAGACAGGGAGGTCAATCAGCCCCAGCATTTT
TRBV7-3	TRBD1	.	TRBJ1-3	18	CASSAAGQGWPAGNTIYF	TGTGCCAGCAGCGCTGCCGGACAGGGGTGGCCAGCAGGAAACACCATATATTTT
TRBV7-8	TRBD1	.	TRBJ1-4	15	CASSPLQGAHEKLFF	TGTGCCAGCAGCCCCTTACAGGGGGCTCATGAAAAACTGTTTTTT
TRBV5-5	.	.	TRBJ1-1	13	CASSLAPNTEAFF	TGTGCCAGCAGCCTAGCCCCGAACACTGAAGCTTTCTTT
TRBV7-9	TRBD2	.	TRBJ2-1	16	CASIPRTSGSYNEQFF	TGTGCCAGCATCCCCCGAACTAGCGGCTCCTACAATGAGCAGTTCTTC
TRBV29-1	TRBD1	once	TRBJ2-6	16	CSVPTQGGAGANVLTF	TGCAGCGTTCCCACCCAAGGGGGCGCTGGGGCCAACGTCCTGACTTTC
TRBV27	.	once	TRBJ2-6	15	CASSLSRTGANVLTF	TGTGCCAGCAGTTTGAGCCGGACTGGGGCCAACGTCCTGACTTTC
TRBV6-6	TRBD2	.	TRBJ2-5	18	CASNSIGTSGQYQETQYF	TGTGCCAGCAACTCCATCGGGACTAGCGGGCAGTACCAAGAGACCCAGTACTTC
TRBV25-1	TRBD2	few	TRBJ2-7	16	CASSGSSGTLIDEQYF	TGTGCCAGCAGTGGTTCGAGCGGGACCTTAATCGACGAGCAGTACTTC
TRBV7-9	.	.	TRBJ1-2	14	CASSLGRTGGGYTF	TGTGCCAGCAGCTTAGGCAGGACGGGTGGTGGCTACACCTTC
TRBV29-1	.	.	TRBJ1-2	12	CSVRAGYYGYTF	TGCAGCGTACGAGCCGGGTACTATGGCTACACCTTC
TRBV20-1	.	many	TRBJ1-4	13	CSARDIENEKLFF	TGCAGTGCTAGAGATATTGAGAATGAAAAACTGTTTTTT
TRBV28	TRBD2	.	TRBJ2-3	16	CASSHHGLAGTNTQYF	TGTGCCAGCAGTCACCACGGACTAGCGGGAACGAATACGCAGTATTTT
TRBV14	TRBD2	many	TRBJ2-1	14	CASSLLLAGSEQFF	TGTGCCAGCAGCCTGCTTCTAGCGGGATCTGAGCAGTTCTTC
TRBV10-3	.	.	TRBJ1-4	12	CASSGSNEKLFF	TGTGCCTCCAGCGGGTCTAATGAAAAACTGTTTTTT
TRBV5-8	.	.	TRBJ2-1	16	CASGPATGASYNEQFF	TGTGCCAGCGGCCCGGCGACAGGAGCCTCCTACAATGAGCAGTTCTTC
TRBV6-5	TRBD2	.	TRBJ2-3	16	CASSYGRREGTDTQYF	TGTGCCAGCAGTTACGGCCGGCGGGAGGGCACAGATACGCAGTATTTT
TRBV10-2	TRBD1	.	TRBJ2-7	14	CASSDRTGNYEQYF	TGCGCCAGCAGTGATCGGACAGGGAACTACGAGCAGTACTTC
TRBV10-3	.	once	TRBJ2-5	18	CASSTGTAETGRRETQYF	TGTGCCAGCAGTACCGGGACCGCCGAGACGGGGAGGCGAGAGACCCAGTACTTC
TRBV10-2	TRBD2	many	TRBJ2-3	15	CASSPTSGRTDTQYF	TGCGCCAGCAGCCCGACTAGCGGGAGAACAGATACGCAGTATTTT
TRBV7-3	TRBD2	many	TRBJ2-5	15	CASSKGLAAQETQYF	TGTGCCAGCTCGAAGGGACTAGCGGCCCAAGAGACCCAGTACTTC
TRBV7-6	.	.	TRBJ2-3	15	CASSLAGLSTDTQYF	TGTGCCAGCAGCTTAGCGGGACTCAGCACAGATACGCAGTATTTT
TRBV11-2	TRBD1	.	TRBJ2-7	18	CASSLNPEGALFSYEQYF	TGTGCCAGCAGCCTCAATCCAGAGGGGGCGCTTTTCTCCTACGAGCAGTACTTC
TRBV24-1	.	few	TRBJ1-1	12	CATSDLGGEAFF	TGTGCCACCAGTGATTTAGGGGGGGAAGCTTTCTTT
TRBV7-2	TRBD2	.	TRBJ2-2	16	CASSQAGTSAPGELFF	TGCGCCAGCAGCCAAGCCGGGACTAGCGCCCCCGGGGAGCTGTTTTTT
TRBV20-1	TRBD2	.	TRBJ2-5	16	CSARDVTSGRGETQYF	TGCAGTGCTAGAGATGTAACTAGCGGGAGGGGCGAGACCCAGTACTTC
TRBV24-1	.	.	TRBJ1-5	14	CATSTAGWGQPQHF	TGTGCCACCAGTACCGCGGGGTGGGGTCAGCCCCAGCATTTT
TRBV2	.	many	TRBJ2-1	12	CAKGLTYNEQFF	TGTGCCAAGGGACTGACCTACAATGAGCAGTTCTTC
TRBV10-1	TRBD2	.	TRBJ2-5	13	CASRLAGVGTQYF	TGCGCCAGCAGACTAGCGGGAGTCGGGACCCAGTACTTC
TRBV6-5	TRBD1	.	TRBJ2-7	13	CASRGDSSYEQYF	TGTGCCAGCAGAGGGGACAGCTCCTACGAGCAGTACTTC
TRBV11-3	TRBD1	many	TRBJ2-5	14	CASSLGTGQETQYF	TGTGCCAGCAGCCTAGGGACAGGGCAAGAGACCCAGTACTTC
TRBV5-6	TRBD1	many	TRBJ2-5	15	CASSPDWDSQETQYF	TGTGCCAGCAGCCCGGACTGGGACAGCCAAGAGACCCAGTACTTC
TRBV2	TRBD1	many	TRBJ1-6	13	CATMGQANSPLHF	TGTGCCACCATGGGACAGGCGAATTCACCCCTCCACTTT
TRBV19	.	many	TRBJ1-1	12	CASSIGTLEAFF	TGTGCCAGTAGTATTGGTACACTTGAAGCTTTCTTT
TRBV20-1	TRBD1	.	TRBJ2-7	14	CSATGTGAPYEQYF	TGCAGTGCTACCGGGACAGGGGCCCCCTACGAGCAGTACTTC
TRBV6-1	TRBD2	few	TRBJ2-7	15	CASSEVAGGTYEQYF	TGTGCCAGCAGTGAAGTAGCGGGAGGAACCTACGAGCAGTACTTC
TRBV6-1	.	many	TRBJ1-2	11	CASLKGYGYTF	TGTGCCAGCCTAAAGGGGTATGGCTACACCTTC
TRBV7-2	.	medium-sized	TRBJ1-1	15	CASSEQLQMNTEAFF	TGTGCCAGCAGCGAGCAGCTCCAGATGAACACTGAAGCTTTCTTT
TRBV29-1	.	.	TRBJ1-2	13	CSVDPVGEYGYTF	TGCAGCGTTGATCCCGTCGGGGAATATGGCTACACCTTC
TRBV2	.	medium-sized	TRBJ1-1	13	CASSVESRTEAFF	TGTGCCAGCAGTGTTGAGTCTCGGACTGAAGCTTTCTTT
TRBV7-2	.	many	TRBJ2-1	14	CATGRDISYNEQFF	TGTGCCACCGGGCGGGACATATCCTACAATGAGCAGTTCTTC
TRBV20-1	.	.	TRBJ1-5	20	CSALALMDEHRGNSNQPQHF	TGCAGTGCTCTAGCACTGATGGACGAACACCGGGGGAATAGCAATCAGCCCCAGCATTTT
TRBV11-2	.	few	TRBJ1-1	15	CASSLYRWGNTEAFF	TGTGCCAGCAGCTTATATCGGTGGGGGAACACTGAAGCTTTCTTT
TRBV7-3	.	many	TRBJ2-3	13	CASSAGGTDTQYF	TGTGCCAGCAGCGCCGGGGGCACAGATACGCAGTATTTT
TRBV20-1	TRBD2	.	TRBJ2-7	14	CSARRLAVAYEQYF	TGCAGTGCCCGCAGACTAGCGGTCGCCTACGAGCAGTACTTC
TRBV7-6	TRBD2	many	TRBJ2-3	15	CASSSGGSKGDTQYF	TGTGCCAGCAGCTCAGGCGGGAGTAAGGGAGATACGCAGTATTTT
TRBV20-1	TRBD1	few	TRBJ2-3	17	CSASRAGTGSGTDTQYF	TGCAGTGCTAGTCGGGCCGGGACAGGGAGCGGCACAGATACGCAGTATTTT
TRBV10-3	.	medium-sized	TRBJ2-5	15	CAISESSAKQETQYF	TGTGCCATCAGTGAGTCTAGCGCCAAACAAGAGACCCAGTACTTC
TRBV28	TRBD2	.	TRBJ2-3	15	CASSHLSGQTDTQYF	TGTGCCAGCTCCCACCTTAGCGGGCAGACAGATACGCAGTATTTT
TRBV19	.	medium-sized	TRBJ2-7	15	CASSKGQWSIYEQYF	TGTGCCAGTAGTAAGGGGCAGTGGAGCATCTACGAGCAGTACTTC
TRBV5-6	.	.	TRBJ1-5	13	CASSYDGNQPQHF	TGTGCCAGCAGCTACGATGGCAATCAGCCCCAGCATTTT
TRBV29-1	.	once	TRBJ1-2	14	CSVEAAWGNYGYTF	TGCAGCGTTGAAGCCGCATGGGGGAACTATGGCTACACCTTC
TRBV10-3	TRBD1	many	TRBJ2-7	16	CAISDQDREVSYEQYF	TGTGCCATCAGTGACCAGGACAGGGAAGTTTCCTACGAGCAGTACTTC
TRBV5-1	.	once	TRBJ1-1	14	CASSVGQPTAEAFF	TGCGCCAGCAGCGTCGGACAGCCGACCGCTGAAGCTTTCTTT
TRBV11-2	.	medium-sized	TRBJ2-5	13	CASSPQGRETQYF	TGTGCCAGCAGCCCCCAAGGGAGGGAGACCCAGTACTTC
TRBV7-9	.	medium-sized	TRBJ2-7	12	CASSPPGAEQYF	TGTGCCAGCAGCCCTCCGGGTGCTGAGCAGTACTTC
TRBV7-6	.	.	TRBJ2-1	20	CASSFYICSAREVVYNEQFF	.